The 23 T cell receptor beta chains below all came from one sample that was sequenced in a study of cytotoxic CD8 clonotypes in ibrutinib-treated CLL. Clones were sequenced by immunoSEQ multiplex PCR, and TCRdb holds only the in-frame ones, with some missing. This sample carries approximately 320,000 clones, roughly 67% of them seen once, and the ten largest clones take roughly 6%. Sample: PBMCs, taken after 36 months of ibrutinib treatment. Receptor source: a human donor with chronic lymphocytic leukemia.

This sequence joins TRBV19 and TRBJ2-7, with TRBD1 matching over 8 bases. CDR1 LNHDA and CDR2 SQIVND come from the germline V gene (reference sequence). V lost 9 bases and J lost 0; bases outside the gene matches: 4. The CDR3 is 13 amino acids. CDR3 in amino acids: CASAGGASYEQYF. CDR3 DNA: TGTGCCAGCGCAGGGGGCGCCTCCTACGAGCAGTACTTC. Full variable domain (outside the CDR3, taken from reference TRBV19 and TRBJ2-7): DGGITQSPKYLFRKEGQNVTLSCEQNLNHDAMYWYRQDPGQGLRLIYYSQIVNDFQKGDIAEGYSVSREKKESFPLTVTSAQKNPTAFYLCASAGGASYEQYFGPGTRLTVT.

This clone was counted a few times. The rearrangement uses TRBV27 and TRBJ2-3, with a tentative D call TRBD2 (5 bases). The ends were cut back, 3 bases at V and 5 bases at J, with 12 bases in the middle. In germline, CDR1 is MNHEY, CDR2 SMNVEV (reference sequence). CDR3 length: 14 residues. The DNA of the CDR3 is TGTGCCAGCAGTTTGTCTAGCTCGATAGATACGCAGTATTTT. It encodes CASSLSSSIDTQYF.

The V gene is TRBV28, the J gene TRBJ2-1; TRBD1 agrees at 7 bases. Germline assignment: CDR1 MDHEN and CDR2 SYDVKM. V gave up 5 bases and J gave up 0 bases; unmatched junction bases: 7. The CDR3 totals 16 residues. The CDR3 protein is CASSTGTAFSYNEQFF. CDR3 in DNA: TGTGCCAGCAGTACGGGGACAGCCTTCTCCTACAATGAGCAGTTCTTC.

This clone appeared a single time. This chain links TRBV29-1 with TRBJ2-5, with D possibly TRBD1 on 6 matching bases. In germline, CDR1 is SQVTM, CDR2 ANQGSEA. V was cut by 2 bases and J by 5 bases, with 12 bases left in between. This CDR3 is built from 13 residues. The CDR3 reads CSVELGGRETQYF. As DNA, the CDR3 is TGCAGCGTTGAACTTGGGGGCCGGGAGACCCAGTACTTC.

In its sample, this clone was seen once. The sample contains more than one DNA sequence encoding this CDR3. The chain joins TRBV11-2 to TRBJ1-6; D is uncertain. Per the germline V gene, CDR1 is SGHAT and CDR2 is FQNNGV. This CDR3 spans 11 amino acids. V was clipped by 1 base and J by 9 bases, with 1 base between them. The CDR3 nucleotides read TGTGCCAGCAGCTTAGGTTCACCCCTCCACTTT. Its translation: CASSLGSPLHF.

This clone came up a few times. The J gene is TRBJ2-3, the V gene TRBV5-1, with TRBD2 identical over 10 bases. The V gene end was trimmed by 7 bases and the J gene end by 6 bases; junction bases not matched to a gene: 5. The CDR3 length is 13 residues. The V gene's germline CDR1 is SGHRS and CDR2 YFSETQ. The CDR3 is CASGSGRTDTQYF. The CDR3 DNA reads as TGCGCCAGCGGTAGCGGGAGGACGGATACGCAGTATTTT.

The V gene is TRBV27, the J gene TRBJ2-3; D not resolved. CDR3 size: 12 residues. V lost 8 bases and J lost 4, with 10 bases in between. Germline V CDR1 and CDR2: MNHEY, SMNVEV (reference sequence). Here the CDR3 DNA reads TGTGCCAGCTGGAGACTCGCAGATACGCAGTATTTT. Encoded protein: CASWRLADTQYF.

The genes are TRBV13 and TRBJ1-1; no clear D gene. Trimming shortened V by 4 bases and J by 1 base, and 13 bases separated the two germline ends. This CDR3 has 15 residues. The germline V gene has CDR1 PRHDT and CDR2 FYEKMQ (reference sequence). The CDR3 DNA reads TGTGCCAGCAGCTCCGAAATTACAGCGAACACTGAAGCTTTCTTT. It translates to CASSSEITANTEAFF.

The chain combines TRBV6-5 with TRBJ2-2; D gene uncertain. This CDR3 contains 12 residues. Germline CDR1 MNHEY, CDR2 SVGAGI. Trimming stripped 2 bases from V and 4 bases from J, with 2 bases between. CDR3 protein: CASSYPTGELFF. CDR3 nucleotide sequence: TGTGCCAGCAGTTACCCCACCGGGGAGCTGTTTTTT.

The J gene is TRBJ2-7, the V gene TRBV2; D is undetermined. Germline CDR1 reads SNHLY; CDR2 reads FYNNEI. The germline V and J ends were trimmed by 4 bases and 4 bases, with 11 bases remaining between them. This CDR3 contains 13 residues. CDR3 coding DNA: TGTGCCAGCAGTGGACGGGCGCTGTACGAGCAGTACTTC. It yields the protein CASSGRALYEQYF.

The chain links TRBV19 to TRBJ2-1, with 13 bases fitting TRBD2. The germline V gene encodes CDR1 LNHDA and CDR2 SQIVND (reference sequence). The CDR3 contains 17 residues. Trimming cost V 4 bases and J 10 bases; bases outside gene matches: 13. CDR3: CASSKNAGTSGMGEQFF. In DNA, the CDR3 is TGTGCCAGTAGTAAAAACGCCGGGACTAGCGGGATGGGGGAGCAGTTCTTC.

V is TRBV15 and J is TRBJ2-1; 7 bases match TRBD1. This CDR3 is built from 16 residues. CDR1 is LNHNV, CDR2 YYDKDF, per germline (reference sequence). V lost 1 base to trimming and J lost 7 bases; unmatched junction nucleotides: 10. This chain's CDR3 is CATSRARTGRRNEQFF. CDR3 bases: TGTGCCACCAGCAGAGCTCGGACAGGCAGACGTAATGAGCAGTTCTTC.

The table lists this clone with a few counts. The V call is TRBV5-1, the J call TRBJ2-5; possibly TRBD2 for D (5 bases). This CDR3 has 13 amino acids. Trimming left V 4 bases short and J 3 bases short, with 10 bases between. Germline V lookup: CDR1 SGHRS, CDR2 YFSETQ. This CDR3 reads CASSTSGKETQYF. CDR3 nucleotide sequence: TGCGCCAGCAGCACTTCCGGGAAAGAGACCCAGTACTTC. Full variable domain (outside the CDR3, taken from reference TRBV5-1 and TRBJ2-5): KAGVTQTPRYLIKTRGQQVTLSCSPISGHRSVSWYQQTPGQGLQFLFEYFSETQRNKGNFPGRFSGRQFSNSRSEMNVSTLELGDSALYLCASSTSGKETQYFGPGTRLLVL.

The V gene is TRBV5-6, the J gene TRBJ2-5; 7 bases are a match to TRBD2. Germline assignment: CDR1 SGHDT and CDR2 YYEEEE. There are 16 residues in the CDR3. V shed 0 bases and J 2 bases; nucleotides not matched to a gene: 7. The CDR3 sequence: CASSLEAGLLQETQYF. CDR3 bases: TGTGCCAGCAGCTTGGAAGCGGGACTACTGCAAGAGACCCAGTACTTC.

The rearrangement joins TRBV19 to TRBJ2-3; TRBD2 might be the D (6 bases). Germline V gene lookup returns CDR1 LNHDA and CDR2 SQIVND (reference sequence). V was pared by 7 bases and J by 0 bases, with 14 bases between. This CDR3 is built from 15 residues. The CDR3 coding sequence is TGTGCCAGTAATCCACCTGGGACTAGCACAGATACGCAGTATTTT. Translation: CASNPPGTSTDTQYF.

This clone was observed a single time. The rearrangement links TRBV7-8 to TRBJ1-5, with 11 nucleotides matching TRBD1. V was pared by 7 bases and J by 7 bases, with 9 bases of the junction left unmatched. CDR1 and CDR2 from the germline V gene are SGHVS and FQNEAQ. There are 15 residues in the CDR3. Here the CDR3 DNA reads TGTGCCAGCACCAGGACAGGGGGCGCGGGACAGCCCCAGCATTTT. It encodes CASTRTGGAGQPQHF.

The rearrangement uses TRBV10-1 and TRBJ1-6, with TRBD1 as a possible D gene (5 bases). CDR1 and CDR2 from the germline V gene are WNHNN and SYGVQD (reference sequence). V was pared by 3 bases and J by 12 bases, with 9 bases between. The CDR3 is 12 amino acids. This CDR3 is CASSDEGLPLHF. The CDR3 region has the DNA TGCGCCAGCAGTGACGAGGGGCTACCCCTCCACTTT.

V and J are TRBV6-6 and TRBJ2-7, with 9 bases matching TRBD2. The J segment lost 4 bases and the V segment lost 6 bases, leaving 4 bases of the junction unmatched. CDR3 length equals 13 residues. Germline CDR1 is MNHNY and CDR2 is SVGAGI (reference sequence). The CDR3 DNA sequence: TGTGCCAGCAGATTTAGCGGGAGTTACGAGCAGTACTTC. This sequence encodes CASRFSGSYEQYF.

This clone came up a few times. Mismatch with germline at one junction end may stem from a read error. This chain uses TRBV6-5 with TRBJ2-2, with 9 bases matching TRBD1. CDR1 and CDR2 from the germline V gene are MNHEY and SVGAGI. This CDR3 is 14 amino acids long. The CDR3 is CASTGTGNAGELFF. The DNA of the CDR3 is TGTGCCAGTACCGGGACAGGGAACGCCGGGGAGCTGTTTTTT.

This chain uses TRBV15 with TRBJ2-5, with a tentative D call TRBD2 (6 bases). V was clipped by 1 base and J by 2 bases, with 17 bases between them. The germline V gene encodes CDR1 LNHNV and CDR2 YYDKDF (reference sequence). This CDR3 has 17 residues. The CDR3 DNA sequence: TGTGCCACCAGCAGAGTGCGGGACTCAGCGGGTCAAGAGACCCAGTACTTC. It yields the protein CATSRVRDSAGQETQYF.

This chain connects TRBV29-1 to TRBJ1-1; D unresolved. Germline CDR1 and CDR2: SQVTM and ANQGSEA. V lost 0 bases, J lost 4 bases, and 12 bases lay in between. The CDR3 covers 14 residues. CDR3: CSVEDLGVSTEAFF. In nucleotides, the CDR3 is TGCAGCGTTGAAGATCTTGGGGTAAGCACTGAAGCTTTCTTT.

The chain has TRBV7-2 and TRBJ2-1; D is perhaps TRBD2 (5 bases). Germline V lookup: CDR1 SGHTA, CDR2 FQGNSA. The CDR3 spans 15 residues. Between the trimmed V and J ends, which lost 1 base and 6 bases, there was a span of 13 bases. The CDR3 here is CASSLGVVRGNEQFF. In DNA, the CDR3 is TGTGCCAGCAGCTTAGGGGTGGTCCGGGGCAATGAGCAGTTCTTC.

V usage is TRBV27 and J usage is TRBJ1-5, with D uncertain. Germline values: CDR1 MNHEY, CDR2 SMNVEV (reference sequence). The CDR3 spans 13 residues. Trimming removed 2 bases at V and 9 bases at J, with 11 bases between. The CDR3 is CASSLGRGRPQHF. The CDR3 nucleotides are TGTGCCAGCAGTTTAGGGCGAGGGCGGCCCCAGCATTTT.